This T cell receptor (beta chain) was recorded in a study of memory CD4+ T cells and cytomegalovirus serostatus. The CDR3 has 14 amino acids. CDR1 is SGHRS and CDR2 is YFSETQ in the germline V gene. V was trimmed by 0 bases and J by 4 bases, leaving 7 bases between them. Assay used: immunoSEQ multiplex PCR; TCRdb lists only in-frame clones, some missing. The profile covers around 40,000 clones, with over 60% appearing a single time and roughly 0.76% taken by the ten largest. Single viable CD3+CD4+CD8-CD45RO+ cells were sorted as the memory CD4+ T cells. After thawing, CD4+ T cells were positively selected. Study results and limitations: CD4+ memory repertoires contained about 40% of the roughly 150 reported CMV TCRbeta sequences.

For this clone: Its antigen is unknown.

Sequencing was performed on memory CD4+ T cells from blood. The rearrangement links TRBV5-1 to TRBJ1-4; TRBD1 might be the D (5 bases). This TCR came from an adult in good health and CMV-seronegative. The CDR3 loop reads CASSLAGSNEKLFF. DNA of the CDR3: TGCGCCAGCAGCTTGGCAGGGAGTAATGAAAAACTGTTTTTT.